This TCR beta chain was documented in a study of response to subunit inactivated influenza vaccine. The V and J ends lost 5 bases and 8 bases respectively, with 19 bases between them. CDR1 SGHDT and CDR2 YYEEEE come from the germline V gene. This CDR3 spans 15 amino acids. TCRdb ran MiXCR on the RT-PCR reads and lists one entry per CDR3 protein. The sample holds around 600,000 distinct CDR3 sequences, approximately 10% seen once. Of note for this clonotype: Antigen unknown.

Study results and limitations: Authors proposed each seasonal influenza vaccination draws in few new T cells.

The same specimen was also included in a second study, on T cells expressing NK-cell markers. That work contributes: Template switching by 5'RACE with UMIs generated the TCR beta cDNA. There were seven HCMV-seropositive donors and one seronegative donor among the eight sequenced. In several donors, these clonotypes also led the CD3+CD56-NKG2C+ fraction.

Specimen: PBMCs from blood, collected on the day of vaccination. The TCR sequence derives from a man over 45 who received an inactivated influenza vaccine. The chain recombines TRBV5-6 with TRBJ1-4, with D possibly being TRBD1 (5 bases). The CDR3 DNA is TGTGCCAGCAGGACGCAGGGAGCCCCGGAGGAAAAACTGTTTTTT. Translation gives CASRTQGAPEEKLFF. The whole variable domain, remainder taken from reference TRBV5-6 and TRBJ1-4, is DAGVTQSPTHLIKTRGQQVTLRCSPKSGHDTVSWYQQALGQGPQFIFQYYEEEERQRGNFPDRFSGHQFPNYSSELNVNALLLGDSALYLCASRTQGAPEEKLFFGSGTQLSVL.